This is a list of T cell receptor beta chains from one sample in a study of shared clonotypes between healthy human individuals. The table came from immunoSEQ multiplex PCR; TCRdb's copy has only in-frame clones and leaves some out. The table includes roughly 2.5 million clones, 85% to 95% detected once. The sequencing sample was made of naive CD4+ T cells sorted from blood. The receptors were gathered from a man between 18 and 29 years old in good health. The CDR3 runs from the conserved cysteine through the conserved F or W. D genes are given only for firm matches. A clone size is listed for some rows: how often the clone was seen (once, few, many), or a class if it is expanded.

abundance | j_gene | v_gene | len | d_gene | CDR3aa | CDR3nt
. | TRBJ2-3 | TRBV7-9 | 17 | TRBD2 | CASSLGSGRFTTDTQYF | TGTGCCAGCAGCTTAGGGAGCGGGAGGTTCACCACAGATACGCAGTATTTT
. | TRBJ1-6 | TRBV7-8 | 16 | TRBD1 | CASSPGRDRVVAPLHF | TGTGCCAGCAGTCCGGGCCGGGACAGGGTCGTGGCACCCCTCCACTTT
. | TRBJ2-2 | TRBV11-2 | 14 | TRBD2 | CASSSGTITGELFF | TGTGCCAGCAGCTCCGGGACTATCACCGGGGAGCTGTTTTTT
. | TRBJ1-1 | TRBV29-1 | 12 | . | CSVRGLSTEAFF | TGCAGCGTAAGGGGCCTGAGCACTGAAGCTTTCTTT
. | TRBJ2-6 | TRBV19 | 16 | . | CASSILAASGANVLTF | TGTGCCAGTAGTATCTTGGCAGCCTCTGGGGCCAACGTCCTGACTTTC
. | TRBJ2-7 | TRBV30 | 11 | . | CAWGRNYEQYF | TGTGCCTGGGGTCGGAACTACGAGCAGTACTTC
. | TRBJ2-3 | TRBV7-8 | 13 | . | CASSLARRDTQYF | TGTGCCAGCAGCTTAGCGAGAAGGGATACGCAGTATTTT
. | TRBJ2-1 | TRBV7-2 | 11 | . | CASGGYNEQFF | TGTGCCAGCGGGGGGTACAATGAGCAGTTCTTC
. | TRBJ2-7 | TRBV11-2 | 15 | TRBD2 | CASSLEAGGPYEQYF | TGTGCCAGCAGCTTAGAGGCGGGAGGGCCCTACGAGCAGTACTTC
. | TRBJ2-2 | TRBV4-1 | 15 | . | CASSQDTSVGLVLFF | TGCGCCAGCAGCCAAGATACCAGTGTGGGCTTGGTGCTGTTTTTT
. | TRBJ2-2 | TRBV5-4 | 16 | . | CASSLFGLKNTGELFF | TGTGCCAGCAGCTTATTTGGGCTCAAGAACACCGGGGAGCTGTTTTTT
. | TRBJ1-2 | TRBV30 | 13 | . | CAWSVQRTQGYTF | TGTGCCTGGAGTGTACAGAGGACTCAGGGCTACACCTTC
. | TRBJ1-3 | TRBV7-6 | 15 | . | CASSLGPSSGNTIYF | TGTGCCAGCAGCTTAGGCCCGAGCTCTGGAAACACCATATATTTT
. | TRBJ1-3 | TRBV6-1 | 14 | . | CASSEEASRGTIYF | TGTGCCAGCAGTGAAGAAGCATCCCGCGGTACCATATATTTT
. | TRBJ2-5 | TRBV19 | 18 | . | CASSMRAISVSGQETQYF | TGTGCCAGTAGTATGAGGGCAATTTCCGTATCGGGACAAGAGACCCAGTACTTC
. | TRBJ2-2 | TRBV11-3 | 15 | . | CASSQGGLNTGELFF | TGTGCCAGCAGCCAGGGGGGACTAAACACCGGGGAGCTGTTTTTT
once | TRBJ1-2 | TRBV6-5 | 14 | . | CASSLSILGYGYTF | TGTGCCAGCAGCCTAAGTATCCTGGGCTATGGCTACACCTTC
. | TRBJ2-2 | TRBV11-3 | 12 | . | CASSPNSGELFF | TGTGCCAGCAGCCCAAACTCCGGGGAGCTGTTTTTT
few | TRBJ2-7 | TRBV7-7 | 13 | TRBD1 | CASSSDRGNEQYF | TGTGCTAGCAGCTCGGACAGGGGGAACGAGCAGTACTTC
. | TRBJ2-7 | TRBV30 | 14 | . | CAWSVRVVAYEQYF | TGTGCCTGGAGTGTACGCGTAGTGGCCTACGAGCAGTACTTC
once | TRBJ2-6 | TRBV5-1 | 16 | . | CASSLDPSSGANVLTF | TGCGCCAGCAGCTTGGATCCGAGCTCTGGGGCCAACGTCCTGACTTTC
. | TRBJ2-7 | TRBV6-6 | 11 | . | CASSYGIEQYF | TGTGCCAGCAGTTACGGTATCGAGCAGTACTTC
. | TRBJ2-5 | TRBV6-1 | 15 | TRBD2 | CASSESGVIWETQYF | TGTGCCAGCAGTGAAAGCGGGGTTATCTGGGAGACCCAGTACTTC
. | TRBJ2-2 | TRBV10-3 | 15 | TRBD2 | CAISAGLADTGELFF | TGTGCCATCAGTGCTGGACTAGCTGACACCGGGGAGCTGTTTTTT
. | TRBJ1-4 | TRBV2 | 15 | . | CASKGNSATNEKLFF | TGTGCCAGCAAGGGGAACAGTGCAACTAATGAAAAACTGTTTTTT
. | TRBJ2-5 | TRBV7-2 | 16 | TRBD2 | CASSLAGSGRQETQYF | TGTGCCAGCAGCTTAGCGGGAAGCGGGAGGCAAGAGACCCAGTACTTC
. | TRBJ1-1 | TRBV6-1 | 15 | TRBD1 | CASSSGRQGNTEAFF | TGTGCCAGCAGTTCGGGTCGACAGGGGAACACTGAAGCTTTCTTT
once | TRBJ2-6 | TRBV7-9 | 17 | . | CASSSEGILSGANVLTF | TGTGCCAGCAGCTCAGAAGGAATTCTCTCTGGGGCCAACGTCCTGACTTTC
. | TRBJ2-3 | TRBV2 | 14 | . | CASRITGSTDTQYF | TGTGCCAGCCGCATTACAGGGTCCACAGATACGCAGTATTTT